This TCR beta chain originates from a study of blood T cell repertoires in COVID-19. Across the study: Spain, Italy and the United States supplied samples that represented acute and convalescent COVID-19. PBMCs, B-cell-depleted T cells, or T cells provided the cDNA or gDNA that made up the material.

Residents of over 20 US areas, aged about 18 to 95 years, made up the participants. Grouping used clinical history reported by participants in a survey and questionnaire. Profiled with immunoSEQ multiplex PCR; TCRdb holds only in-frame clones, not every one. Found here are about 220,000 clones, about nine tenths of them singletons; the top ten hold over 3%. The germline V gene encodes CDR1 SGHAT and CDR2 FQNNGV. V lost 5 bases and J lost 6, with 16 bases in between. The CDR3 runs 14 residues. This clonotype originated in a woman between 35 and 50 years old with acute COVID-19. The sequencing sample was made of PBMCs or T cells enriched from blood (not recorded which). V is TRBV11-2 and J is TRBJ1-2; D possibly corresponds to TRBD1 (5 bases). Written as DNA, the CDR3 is TGTGCCAGCAGCGCTCGGGGGGAGTGGGATGGCTACACCTTC. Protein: CASSARGEWDGYTF.